This T cell receptor beta chain was recorded in a study of blood T cells in healthy people across ages. The length of the CDR3 is 13 residues. The V gene's germline CDR1 is LGHDT and CDR2 YNNKEL (reference sequence). V lost 5 bases and J 6 bases, leaving 11 bases between the germline ends. Study-level results: Considered underestimates were the diversity estimates obtained from one million T cells.

Remarks on this clonotype: Its matching antigen is unknown.

The authors ran a second PCR of about 6 to 12 cycles using a sample-barcoded 5' primer and a J-beta primer mix. TCRdb processed the 5' RACE reads anew with MiXCR; each CDR3 protein has one entry. The sample carries almost 550,000 distinct CDR3 sequences, under 30% recorded once. The same specimen was also included in a second study, on T cells of mothers and their children. From that report: In the second PCR, M1S primer introduced barcodes and 2-4 random bases. With unrelated pairs as the comparison, related mother-child pairs had a slightly higher overlap that was not significant.

This clonotype was sampled from a boy between 5 and 17 years old in good health. The chain uses TRBV3-1 and TRBJ2-1; the D gene could be TRBD1 or TRBD2 (5 bases each). The source material was blood. The CDR3, as DNA: TGTGCCAGCAGCGAGGGGACCATCAATGAGCAGTTCTTC. Protein product: CASSEGTINEQFF.